Below, 14 T cell receptor beta chains from the same sample are listed, as sequenced in a study of spatial heterogeneity in lung cancer. Via MiXCR, TCRdb re-called the 5' RACE reads, giving one row per CDR3 protein. This sample has 77,000 or so distinct CDR3 sequences, with more than 15% found just once. The time point was: sample taken at primary tumor resection. No cell sorting; template was whole RNA from tumor, lung tissue or PBMC. Here the sequenced sample was PBMCs, taken at surgery. Source of these receptors: a male donor with early-stage non-small cell lung cancer.

This clonotype has just a few counts. This chain joins TRBV10-3 and TRBJ2-5, with D perhaps being TRBD1 or TRBD2 (5 bases each). Per the germline V gene, CDR1 is ENHRY and CDR2 is SYGVKD. The germline V and J ends were trimmed by 6 bases and 0 bases, with 8 bases remaining between them. The CDR3 length is 13 residues. CDR3 nucleotides: TGTGCCATCAGGGGGGACCACCAAGAGACCCAGTACTTC. It specifies CAIRGDHQETQYF.

The chain has TRBV29-1 and TRBJ1-5; D is undetermined. CDR1 SQVTM and CDR2 ANQGSEA come from the germline V gene. There are 12 residues in the CDR3. The germline V and J ends were trimmed by 3 bases and 5 bases, with 8 bases remaining between them. The DNA for the CDR3 is TGCAGCGTTGAGTCGACTGATCAGCCCCAGCATTTT. It translates to CSVESTDQPQHF. Using reference TRBV29-1 and TRBJ1-5 for the parts outside the CDR3, the full variable domain is SAVISQKPSRDICQRGTSLTIQCQVDSQVTMMFWYRQQPGQSLTLIATANQGSEATYESGFVIDKFPISRPNLTFSTLTVSNMSPEDSSIYLCSVESTDQPQHFGDGTRLSIL.

This chain connects TRBV18 to TRBJ2-3, with D possibly being TRBD1 or TRBD2 (5 bases each). The germline CDR1 and CDR2 sequences are KGHSH and LQKENI. V was trimmed by 5 bases and J by 0 bases, leaving 12 bases between them. This CDR3 spans 15 amino acids. CDR3 protein: CASSWGRPSTDTQYF. The CDR3 bases are TGTGCCAGCTCATGGGGACGGCCAAGCACAGATACGCAGTATTTT.

The rearrangement joins TRBV29-1 to TRBJ2-3; D may be TRBD1 (5 bases). Germline CDR1 reads SQVTM; CDR2 reads ANQGSEA. The V and J ends lost 1 base and 5 bases respectively, with 13 bases between them. The CDR3 contains 14 residues. This chain's CDR3 is CSVEVTAIGDTQYF. The CDR3 DNA reads as TGCAGCGTTGAAGTGACAGCGATAGGAGATACGCAGTATTTT.

This clonotype was found many times. The CDR3, as DNA: TGTGCCAGCAGTTTTCCCGTGGGACCCTACGAGCAGTACTTC. This encodes CASSFPVGPYEQYF. The chain has TRBV28 and TRBJ2-7, with D possibly being TRBD1 or TRBD2 (5 bases each). CDR3 size: 14 residues. Trimming removed 3 bases from V and 2 bases from J, with 11 bases in between. Germline V gene sequence: CDR1 MDHEN, CDR2 SYDVKM. The variable domain in full, with the rest retrieved from reference TRBV28 and TRBJ2-7, is DVKVTQSSRYLVKRTGEKVFLECVQDMDHENMFWYRQDPGLGLRLIYFSYDVKMKEKGDIPEGYSVSREKKERFSLILESASTNQTSMYLCASSFPVGPYEQYFGPGTRLTVT.

This clonotype was detected a few times. This chain links TRBV4-3 with TRBJ1-2; a weak D match, TRBD1 (6 bases). CDR1 is LGHNA, CDR2 YSLEER, per germline. V gave up 0 bases and J gave up 4 bases, with 15 bases separating them. CDR3 length equals 16 residues. CDR3 loop: CASSQDWGGLSYGYTF. The CDR3, as DNA: TGCGCCAGCAGCCAAGATTGGGGGGGCTTGAGCTATGGCTACACCTTC.

The table lists this clonotype with a few counts. The rearrangement joins TRBV6-5 to TRBJ1-1; TRBD1 is a possible D gene (5 bases). The CDR3 loop spans 13 amino acids. Deletions cut 5 bases from V and 8 bases from J, with 15 bases between. Germline assignment: CDR1 MNHEY and CDR2 SVGAGI. CDR3 residues: CASSPPDTYEAFF. DNA of the CDR3: TGTGCCAGCAGTCCCCCGGACACCTACGAAGCTTTCTTT.

Many counts were recorded for this clonotype. The chain is built from TRBV5-1 and TRBJ2-5; D gene ambiguous. CDR3 length: 12 amino acids. Trimming cost V 4 bases and J 5 bases, with 9 bases left between them. The germline CDR1 and CDR2 sequences are SGHRS and YFSETQ. CDR3 amino acids: CASSLSSETQYF. The CDR3 DNA follows: TGCGCCAGCAGCCTGAGCAGTGAGACCCAGTACTTC.

This clonotype was detected many times. CDR3 in amino acids: CASSSTTGLSTDTQYF. CDR3 DNA sequence: TGTGCCAGCAGCTCCACGACGGGTTTAAGCACAGATACGCAGTATTTT. The V call is TRBV7-2, the J call TRBJ2-3; D is ambiguous. Trimming took 4 bases from V and 0 from J, leaving 14 bases between them. The CDR3 length is 16 residues. The germline CDR1 and CDR2 sequences are SGHTA and FQGNSA. The full variable domain, in which reference TRBV7-2 and TRBJ2-3 provide the parts outside the CDR3, is GAGVSQSPSNKVTEKGKDVELRCDPISGHTALYWYRQSLGQGLEFLIYFQGNSAPDKSGLPSDRFSAERTGGSVSTLTIQRTQQEDSAVYLCASSSTTGLSTDTQYFGPGTRLTVL.

This clonotype was seen more than once but under ten times. CDR3 protein: CASRPGLQPYEQYF. As DNA, the CDR3 is TGTGCCAGCAGGCCGGGACTCCAACCCTACGAGCAGTACTTC. V usage is TRBV12-3 or TRBV12-4 and J usage is TRBJ2-7; D might be TRBD2 (6 bases). The length of the CDR3 is 14 residues. V shed 6 bases and J shed 2 bases, with 14 bases lying between them.

This rearrangement joins TRBV6-5 to TRBJ1-4; D may be TRBD1 (6 bases). There are 15 residues in the CDR3. With 6 bases removed from V and 8 bases from J, the gap between germline ends came to 19 bases. Germline values: CDR1 MNHEY, CDR2 SVGAGI. CDR3 sequence: CASSQSGAIREKLFF. Written as DNA, the CDR3 is TGTGCCAGCAGCCAATCGGGGGCCATACGGGAAAAACTGTTTTTT.

This chain uses TRBV5-1 with TRBJ2-1, with D unresolved. This CDR3 spans 14 amino acids. Trimming took off 1 base at V and 5 bases at J, with 10 bases between the two ends. Looked up from germline, CDR1 is SGHRS and CDR2 is YFSETQ. The CDR3 DNA is TGCGCCAGCAGCTTGAGATATGACAACAATGAGCAGTTCTTC. Its translation is CASSLRYDNNEQFF.

This clonotype showed up just a few times. The chain employs TRBV20-1 and TRBJ1-1; 8 bases line up with TRBD1. This CDR3 comprises 12 residues. The V gene end was trimmed by 4 bases and the J gene end by 7 bases; junction bases not matched to a gene: 5. Germline V lookup: CDR1 DFQATT, CDR2 SNEGSKA (reference sequence). The CDR3 region is CSAKGQGYEAFF. The DNA of the CDR3 is TGCAGTGCTAAAGGACAGGGTTATGAAGCTTTCTTT.

This clonotype was seen a few times. The J gene is TRBJ1-3, the V gene TRBV9; possible D gene TRBD1, 5 bases. V lost 0 bases and J 4 bases, leaving 14 bases between the germline ends. Germline V gives CDR1 SGDLS, CDR2 YYNGEE. The CDR3 runs 16 residues. In DNA form, the CDR3 reads TGTGCCAGCAGCGTAGATGGGGACCAGGTCGGAAACACCATATATTTT. Encoded protein: CASSVDGDQVGNTIYF.